This T cell receptor beta chain was identified during a study of CD8+ T cells in alopecia areata. For the study at large: Scoring treated patients' severity relied on the percentage of scalp area affected.

RNA was extracted and reverse transcribed into cDNA as the sequencing template. Assay: immunoSEQ multiplex PCR; the TCRdb copy retains only in-frame clones and omits some. The data show around 13,000 clones, approximately 67% seen once. CDR3 size: 11 residues. Germline CDR1 and CDR2: SNHLY and FYNNEI. Trimming pared 3 bases from V and 10 bases from J, leaving 8 bases between. Described treatment: oral pan-JAK inhibitor, 5-10 mg twice daily. Alopecia areata patients provided lesional scalp punch biopsies and peripheral blood, both collected for the study. In this sample, this clone turned up a few times.

The J gene is TRBJ2-3, the V gene TRBV2; D uncertain. Sequencing was performed on skin, taken at week 4, from a patient treated with tofacitinib. This TCR was recovered from a human donor with alopecia areata. The CDR3 DNA follows: TGTGCCAGCAGTGATGCAGTGGCGCAGTATTTT. Its translation: CASSDAVAQYF.